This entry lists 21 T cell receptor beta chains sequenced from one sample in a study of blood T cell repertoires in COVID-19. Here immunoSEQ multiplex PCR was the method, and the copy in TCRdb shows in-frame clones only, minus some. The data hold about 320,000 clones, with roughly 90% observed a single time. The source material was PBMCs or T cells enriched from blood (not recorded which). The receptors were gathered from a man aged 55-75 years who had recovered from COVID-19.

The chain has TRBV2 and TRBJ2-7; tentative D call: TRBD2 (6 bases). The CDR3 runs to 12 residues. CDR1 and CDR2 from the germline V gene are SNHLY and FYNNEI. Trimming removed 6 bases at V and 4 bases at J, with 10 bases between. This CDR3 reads CASRGGGYEQYF. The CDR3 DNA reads TGTGCCAGCAGGGGTGGGGGGTACGAGCAGTACTTC.

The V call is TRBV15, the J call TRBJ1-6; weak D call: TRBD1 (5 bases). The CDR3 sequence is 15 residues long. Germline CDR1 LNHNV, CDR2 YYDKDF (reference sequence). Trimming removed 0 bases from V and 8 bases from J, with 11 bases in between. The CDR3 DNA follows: TGTGCCACCAGCAGAGATCAGGGTGCCGATTCACCCCTCCACTTT. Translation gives CATSRDQGADSPLHF.

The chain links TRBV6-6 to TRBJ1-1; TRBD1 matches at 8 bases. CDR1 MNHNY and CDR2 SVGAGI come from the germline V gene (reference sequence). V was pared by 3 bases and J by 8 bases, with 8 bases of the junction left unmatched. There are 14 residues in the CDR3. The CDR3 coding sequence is TGTGCCAGCAGTTATGGGGGCAGGGGGCGGGAAGCTTTCTTT. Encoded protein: CASSYGGRGREAFF.

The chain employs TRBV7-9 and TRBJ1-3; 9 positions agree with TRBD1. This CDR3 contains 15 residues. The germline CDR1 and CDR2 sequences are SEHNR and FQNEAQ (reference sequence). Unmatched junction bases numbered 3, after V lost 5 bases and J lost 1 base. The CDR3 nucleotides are TGTGCCAGCAGCCCGGACAGGGGTTCTGGAAACACCATATATTTT. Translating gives CASSPDRGSGNTIYF.

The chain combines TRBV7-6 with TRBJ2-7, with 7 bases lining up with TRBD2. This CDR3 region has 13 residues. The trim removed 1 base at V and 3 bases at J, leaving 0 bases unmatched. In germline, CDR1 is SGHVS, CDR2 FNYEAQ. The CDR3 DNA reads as TGTGCCAGCAGCTTAGGGGGGGGCTACGAGCAGTACTTC. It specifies CASSLGGGYEQYF.

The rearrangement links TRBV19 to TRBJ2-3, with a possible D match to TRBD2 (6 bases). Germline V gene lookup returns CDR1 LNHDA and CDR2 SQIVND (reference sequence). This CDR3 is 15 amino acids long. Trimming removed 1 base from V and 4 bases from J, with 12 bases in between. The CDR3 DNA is TGTGCCAGTAGTATAGGGCCCGGAGGGGCAGATACGCAGTATTTT. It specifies CASSIGPGGADTQYF.

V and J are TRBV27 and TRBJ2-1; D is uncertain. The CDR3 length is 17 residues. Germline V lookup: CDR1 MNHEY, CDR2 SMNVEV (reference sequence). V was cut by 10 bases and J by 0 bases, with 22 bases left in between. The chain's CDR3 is CATKMTPGMSSYNEQFF. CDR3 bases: TGTGCCACCAAAATGACTCCCGGAATGAGCTCCTACAATGAGCAGTTCTTC.

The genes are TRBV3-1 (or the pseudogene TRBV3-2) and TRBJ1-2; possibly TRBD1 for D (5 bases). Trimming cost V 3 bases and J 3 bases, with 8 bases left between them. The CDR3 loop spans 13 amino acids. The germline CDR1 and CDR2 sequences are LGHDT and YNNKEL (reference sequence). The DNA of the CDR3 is TGTGCCAGCAGCCACGTACAGGACTATGGCTACACCTTC. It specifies CASSHVQDYGYTF.

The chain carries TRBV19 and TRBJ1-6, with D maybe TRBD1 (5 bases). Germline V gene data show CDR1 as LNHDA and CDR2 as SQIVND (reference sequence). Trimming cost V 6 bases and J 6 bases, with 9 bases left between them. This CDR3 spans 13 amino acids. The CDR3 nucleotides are TGTGCCAGTAGCCCAGGGTCTAATTCACCCCTCCACTTT. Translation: CASSPGSNSPLHF.

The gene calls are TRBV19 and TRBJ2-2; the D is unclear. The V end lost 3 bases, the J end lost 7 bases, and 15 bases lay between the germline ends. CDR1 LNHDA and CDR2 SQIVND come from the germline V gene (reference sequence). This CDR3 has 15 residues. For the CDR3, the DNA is TGTGCCAGTAGTATCTCCTCGGCGGCGGTCGGGGAGCTGTTTTTT. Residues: CASSISSAAVGELFF.

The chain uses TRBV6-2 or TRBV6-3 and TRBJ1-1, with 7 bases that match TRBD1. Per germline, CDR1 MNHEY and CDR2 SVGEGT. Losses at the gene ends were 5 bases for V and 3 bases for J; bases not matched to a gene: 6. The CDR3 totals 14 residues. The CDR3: CASSRDSAYTEAFF. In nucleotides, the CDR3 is TGTGCCAGCAGTCGGGACAGCGCATACACTGAAGCTTTCTTT.

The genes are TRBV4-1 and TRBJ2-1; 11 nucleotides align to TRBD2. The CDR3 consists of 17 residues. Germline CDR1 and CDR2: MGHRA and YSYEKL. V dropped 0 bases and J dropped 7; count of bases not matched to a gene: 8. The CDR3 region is CASSQEISGGARNEQFF. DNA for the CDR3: TGCGCCAGCAGCCAAGAGATTAGCGGGGGGGCCCGTAATGAGCAGTTCTTC.

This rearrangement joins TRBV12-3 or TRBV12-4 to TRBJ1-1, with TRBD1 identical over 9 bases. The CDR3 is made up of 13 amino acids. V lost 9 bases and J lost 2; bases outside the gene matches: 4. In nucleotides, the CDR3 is TGTGCCAGTTGGGGACAGGGCAACACTGAAGCTTTCTTT. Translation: CASWGQGNTEAFF.

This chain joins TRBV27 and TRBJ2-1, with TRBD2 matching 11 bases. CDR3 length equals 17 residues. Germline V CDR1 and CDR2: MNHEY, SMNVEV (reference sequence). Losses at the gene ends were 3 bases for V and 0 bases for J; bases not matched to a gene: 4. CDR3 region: CASSFRLAGGSYNEQFF. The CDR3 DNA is TGTGCCAGCAGTTTTAGGCTAGCGGGGGGCTCCTACAATGAGCAGTTCTTC.

CDR3 protein: CASSLAWSGQSNQPQHF. The CDR3 DNA is TGTGCCAGCAGCTTAGCGTGGTCGGGACAGAGCAATCAGCCCCAGCATTTT. The chain joins TRBV7-2 to TRBJ1-5, with 7 bases fitting TRBD1. After removal of 0 bases from V and 1 base from J, the junction contained 6 bases not matched to a gene. There are 17 residues in the CDR3. Germline loops: CDR1 SGHTA, CDR2 FQGNSA.

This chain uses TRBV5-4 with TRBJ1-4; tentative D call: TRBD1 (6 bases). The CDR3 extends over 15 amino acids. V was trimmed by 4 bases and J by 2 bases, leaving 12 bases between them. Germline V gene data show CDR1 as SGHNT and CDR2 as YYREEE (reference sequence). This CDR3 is CASSTRGATNEKLFF. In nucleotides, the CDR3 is TGTGCCAGCAGCACGCGGGGGGCTACTAATGAAAAACTGTTTTTT.

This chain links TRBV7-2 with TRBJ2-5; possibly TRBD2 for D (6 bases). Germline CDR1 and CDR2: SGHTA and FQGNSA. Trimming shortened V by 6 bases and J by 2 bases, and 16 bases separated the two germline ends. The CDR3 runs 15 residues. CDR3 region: CASRARGRSQETQYF. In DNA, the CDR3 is TGTGCCAGCAGAGCGCGGGGAAGAAGTCAAGAGACCCAGTACTTC.

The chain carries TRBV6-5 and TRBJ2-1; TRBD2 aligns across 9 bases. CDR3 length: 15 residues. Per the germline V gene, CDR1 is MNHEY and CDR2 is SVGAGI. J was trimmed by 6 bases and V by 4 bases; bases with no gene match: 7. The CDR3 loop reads CASSSLAGVGNEQFF. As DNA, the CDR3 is TGTGCCAGCAGTTCCTTAGCGGGAGTGGGCAATGAGCAGTTCTTC.

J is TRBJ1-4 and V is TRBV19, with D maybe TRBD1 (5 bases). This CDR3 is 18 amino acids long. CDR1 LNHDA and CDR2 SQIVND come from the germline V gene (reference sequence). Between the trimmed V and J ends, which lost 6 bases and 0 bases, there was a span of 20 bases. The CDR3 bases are TGTGCCAGTAGCCTGGGGTCCATCAGGACAACAACTAATGAAAAACTGTTTTTT. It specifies CASSLGSIRTTTNEKLFF.

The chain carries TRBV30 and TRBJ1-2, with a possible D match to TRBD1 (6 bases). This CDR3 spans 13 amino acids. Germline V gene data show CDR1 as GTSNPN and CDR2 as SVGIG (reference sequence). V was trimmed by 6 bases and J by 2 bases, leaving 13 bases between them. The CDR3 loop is CACLPRGNYGYTF. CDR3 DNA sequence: TGTGCCTGCCTTCCGAGGGGGAACTATGGCTACACCTTC.

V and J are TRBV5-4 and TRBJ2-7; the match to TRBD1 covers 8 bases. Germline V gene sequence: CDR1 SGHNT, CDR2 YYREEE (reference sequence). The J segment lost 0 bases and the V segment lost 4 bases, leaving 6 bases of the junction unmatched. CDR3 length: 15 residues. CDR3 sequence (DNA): TGTGCCAGCAGCCCAGGGGGCAAGGGCTCCTACGAGCAGTACTTC. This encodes CASSPGGKGSYEQYF.